This paragraph reports one T cell receptor (beta chain). What it recognizes is unknown. Assays captured roughly 110,000 TCR templates per sample. Profiling relied on immunoSEQ multiplex PCR, and the TCRdb table lists in-frame clones only, not all of them. The sample includes around 110,000 clones, about 94% seen only once; the top ten take around 1.7%. Trimming left V 2 bases short and J 4 bases short, with 5 bases between. The CDR3 is 11 amino acids. Germline CDR1 is DFQATT and CDR2 is SNEGSKA (reference sequence). This sample was taken from a study of siplizumab effects on memory and regulatory T cells. General study points: Memory cells seemed less diverse than naive T cells, which also seemed major contributors to the alloresponse. Siplizumab led to significantly less abundant alloreactive sequences that could be traced back to unstimulated CD4+ memory cells. No naive or memory phenotype could be assigned to roughly 75-95% of proliferating clones.

The sample taken for sequencing was non-Treg CD4+ T cells sorted from blood. The receptor was derived from a human donor in good health. The rearrangement uses TRBV20-1 and TRBJ1-2, with D unclear. CDR3 in amino acids: CSARQTYGYTF. CDR3 in DNA: TGCAGTGCTAGACAGACCTATGGCTACACCTTC.